One sample yielded the 22 T cell receptor beta chains listed below, sequenced in a study of shared clonotypes between healthy human individuals. Some clones are missing from TCRdb's copy, which holds only in-frame ones; the method was immunoSEQ multiplex PCR. Of about 2.4 million clones in the sample, roughly nine tenths were seen once. What was sequenced was naive CD4+ T cells sorted from blood. Described subset: CD45RA+ positively selected. These receptors all stem from a man aged 18 to 30 in good health.

V and J are TRBV19 and TRBJ2-2; D is possibly TRBD1 or TRBD2 (5 bases each). V lost 5 bases to trimming and J lost 4 bases, with 11 bases between them. Germline-derived CDR1 and CDR2 are LNHDA and SQIVND (reference sequence). CDR3 size: 14 residues. CDR3 nucleotides: TGTGCCAGTAGTCAGGGACCCCGCACCGGGGAGCTGTTTTTT. Encoded protein: CASSQGPRTGELFF.

This sequence joins TRBV7-9 and TRBJ2-7; D ambiguous. Germline CDR1 and CDR2: SEHNR and FQNEAQ (reference sequence). The CDR3 runs to 13 residues. Deletions cut 2 bases from V and 2 bases from J, with 7 bases between. Here the CDR3 reads CASSLTTPYEQYF. The DNA of the CDR3 is TGTGCCAGCAGCTTAACGACCCCCTACGAGCAGTACTTC.

This clone has a handful of counts. Other DNA sequences in the same sample also yield this CDR3. The chain links TRBV5-1 to TRBJ2-6, with 7 positions matching TRBD1. After removal of 3 bases from V and 2 bases from J, the junction contained 2 bases not matched to a gene. This CDR3 spans 15 amino acids. Germline CDR1 and CDR2: SGHRS and YFSETQ. This chain's CDR3 is CASSSTGAGANVLTF. The CDR3 DNA sequence: TGCGCCAGCAGCTCCACAGGGGCTGGGGCCAACGTCCTGACTTTC.

The V gene is TRBV28, the J gene TRBJ1-5; D uncertain. Germline V gene data show CDR1 as MDHEN and CDR2 as SYDVKM. Between the trimmed V and J ends, which lost 2 bases and 11 bases, there was a span of 16 bases. The CDR3 covers 14 residues. The CDR3 protein is CASSLGPINRAQHF. DNA of the CDR3: TGTGCCAGCAGTTTAGGGCCTATAAATCGGGCCCAGCATTTT.

This rearrangement joins TRBV21-1 to TRBJ1-6; the table gives TRBD1 as D, unverified against the DNA. TRBV21-1 is described as a pseudogene. The CDR3 totals 19 residues. In DNA, the CDR3 is TGTGCCAGCAGCGAACAGCCGGGACAGGGAACATTCTATAATTCACCCCTCCACTTT. Its translation: CASSEQPGQGTFYNSPLHF.

V is TRBV7-6 and J is TRBJ2-3, with TRBD2 as a possible D gene (5 bases). Trimming removed 1 base at V and 6 bases at J, with 8 bases between. The CDR3 contains 13 residues. Germline CDR1 reads SGHVS; CDR2 reads FNYEAQ. This chain's CDR3 is CASSLGTVDTQYF. The CDR3 coding sequence is TGTGCCAGCAGCTTAGGGACTGTGGATACGCAGTATTTT. The full variable domain, completed using reference TRBV7-6 and TRBJ2-3, is GAGVSQSPRYKVTKRGQDVALRCDPISGHVSLYWYRQALGQGPEFLTYFNYEAQQDKSGLPNDRFSAERPEGSISTLTIQRTEQRDSAMYRCASSLGTVDTQYFGPGTRLTVL.

The V gene is TRBV30, the J gene TRBJ2-5; D assignment may be TRBD1 or TRBD2 (5 bases each). Germline V gene lookup returns CDR1 GTSNPN and CDR2 SVGIG (reference sequence). This CDR3 comprises 12 residues. V was shortened by 3 bases and J by 5 bases, with 10 bases between the two germline ends. The chain's CDR3 is CAWRQGGETQYF. Here the CDR3 DNA reads TGTGCCTGGAGGCAGGGCGGGGAGACCCAGTACTTC.

V is TRBV6-5 and J is TRBJ1-1; D is ambiguous. CDR3 length: 11 residues. V gave up 5 bases and J gave up 10 bases, with 11 bases separating them. Germline V gene lookup returns CDR1 MNHEY and CDR2 SVGAGI. CDR3 protein: CASSEREVAFF. The DNA for the CDR3 is TGTGCCAGCAGTGAAAGGGAGGTAGCTTTCTTT.

Comment on this clone: In the same sample, other DNA sequences code for this CDR3. This chain uses TRBV10-3 with TRBJ1-5, with D tentatively TRBD1 (6 bases). Germline V gene lookup returns CDR1 ENHRY and CDR2 SYGVKD. Between the trimmed V and J ends, which lost 6 bases and 5 bases, there was a span of 17 bases. The CDR3 has 15 amino acids. CDR3 loop: CAISPGQGDYQPQHF. Written as DNA, the CDR3 is TGTGCCATCAGCCCGGGACAAGGAGATTATCAGCCCCAGCATTTT.

The chain is built from TRBV10-3 and TRBJ2-7; no clear D gene. The CDR3 covers 16 residues. V dropped 0 bases and J dropped 4 bases, with 16 bases sitting between them. Germline V gene lookup returns CDR1 ENHRY and CDR2 SYGVKD. This CDR3 is CAISESGKGNGYEQYF. The CDR3 nucleotides are TGTGCCATCAGTGAGTCGGGAAAGGGAAATGGGTACGAGCAGTACTTC.

The gene calls are TRBV7-2 and TRBJ2-2; 9 bases match TRBD2. J was trimmed by 6 bases and V by 1 base; bases with no gene match: 9. Germline CDR1 is SGHTA and CDR2 is FQGNSA. This CDR3 comprises 17 residues. CDR3 residues: CASSLGTSVGISGELFF. The CDR3 nucleotides read TGTGCCAGCAGCTTAGGGACTAGCGTCGGTATATCCGGGGAGCTGTTTTTT. Combining the CDR3 with reference TRBV7-2 and TRBJ2-2 gives the whole variable domain GAGVSQSPSNKVTEKGKDVELRCDPISGHTALYWYRQSLGQGLEFLIYFQGNSAPDKSGLPSDRFSAERTGGSVSTLTIQRTQQEDSAVYLCASSLGTSVGISGELFFGEGSRLTVL.

On this clone: A junction end diverges from the germline sequence, so it may reflect a read error. CDR3 nucleotides: TGTGCTAGCAGCTCAGCAGGGGGAGTAGAGACCCAGTACTTC. Protein: CASSSAGGVETQYF. The chain employs TRBV7-7 and TRBJ2-5, with 7 bases that match TRBD1. Germline CDR1 reads SSHAT; CDR2 reads FNYEAQ (reference sequence). The CDR3 spans 14 residues.

The chain links TRBV30 to TRBJ2-5, with TRBD1 matching 8 bases. The J call may be faulty, since TRBJ2-7 better matches the DNA end. Germline V gives CDR1 GTSNPN, CDR2 SVGIG (reference sequence). The CDR3 is 13 amino acids. The CDR3 reads CASQGAGSYEQYF. The CDR3 DNA is TGTGCCTCCCAGGGGGCTGGCTCCTACGAGCAGTACTTC.

This chain joins TRBV5-1 and TRBJ2-3, with TRBD1 identical over 7 bases. Germline CDR1 reads SGHRS; CDR2 reads YFSETQ. Trimming took 4 bases from V and 6 from J; bases not matched to a gene: 11. This CDR3 has 15 amino acids. The CDR3 region is CASSVRGLASDTQYF. The CDR3, as DNA: TGCGCCAGCAGCGTCAGGGGGTTGGCATCCGATACGCAGTATTTT.

The chain links TRBV30 to TRBJ1-1; D gene unclear. V was pared by 3 bases and J by 0 bases, with 14 bases between. The CDR3 totals 15 residues. Looked up from germline, CDR1 is GTSNPN and CDR2 is SVGIG (reference sequence). The chain's CDR3 is CAWRVGAGLNTEAFF. The CDR3 nucleotides are TGTGCCTGGAGAGTAGGCGCGGGTCTGAACACTGAAGCTTTCTTT.

A remark on this clone: Other DNA sequences in the same sample also yield this CDR3. The rearrangement links TRBV5-1 to TRBJ1-2, with D perhaps TRBD1 (5 bases). Germline-derived CDR1 and CDR2 are SGHRS and YFSETQ. The CDR3 contains 13 residues. V lost 0 bases and J 6 bases, leaving 9 bases between the germline ends. Here the CDR3 DNA reads TGCGCCAGCAGCTTGGGCCAGGGAGATGGCTACACCTTC. It is translated as CASSLGQGDGYTF.

The chain couples TRBV19 to TRBJ1-1; 7 bases line up with TRBD1. After removal of 10 bases from V and 0 bases from J, the junction contained 5 bases not matched to a gene. Germline assignment: CDR1 LNHDA and CDR2 SQIVND (reference sequence). This CDR3 contains 13 residues. The CDR3 DNA sequence: TGTGCCACTGGGACAGCCTTGAACACTGAAGCTTTCTTT. Translated, it gives CATGTALNTEAFF.

This chain's CDR3 is CASSGLAGAREQYF. The CDR3 region has the DNA TGTGCCAGCAGCGGACTAGCGGGTGCTAGGGAGCAGTACTTC. V and J are TRBV7-2 and TRBJ2-7; 11 bases agree with TRBD2. The CDR3 length is 14 residues. CDR1 and CDR2 from the germline V gene are SGHTA and FQGNSA. The ends lost 5 bases at V and 7 bases at J; junction bases unmatched: 7.

V usage is TRBV5-5 and J usage is TRBJ1-3; D is unresolved. Trimming removed 4 bases at V and 0 bases at J, with 5 bases between. Germline V gene data show CDR1 as SGHKS and CDR2 as YYEKEE (reference sequence). The CDR3 extends over 13 amino acids. CDR3 nucleotide sequence: TGTGCCAGCAGCCAACTCTCTGGAAACACCATATATTTT. It is translated as CASSQLSGNTIYF.

The V and J genes are TRBV7-9 and TRBJ2-1; D may be TRBD1 (5 bases). This CDR3 region has 15 residues. V lost 3 bases and J lost 3, with 12 bases in between. Germline CDR1 and CDR2: SEHNR and FQNEAQ (reference sequence). The DNA of the CDR3 is TGTGCCAGCAGCTTTGGACAAACCTACTACAATGAGCAGTTCTTC. This codes for CASSFGQTYYNEQFF.

This chain connects TRBV29-1 to TRBJ2-5; no reliable D call. The CDR3 covers 11 residues. V was pared by 2 bases and J by 3 bases, with 4 bases between. The germline CDR1 and CDR2 sequences are SQVTM and ANQGSEA. The CDR3 protein is CSVEREETQYF. In nucleotides, the CDR3 is TGCAGCGTTGAACGGGAAGAGACCCAGTACTTC.

The chain joins TRBV6-1 to TRBJ2-1; TRBD2 agrees at 8 bases. Germline assignment: CDR1 MNHNS and CDR2 SASEGT. With 5 bases clipped from V and 8 bases from J, the junction kept 8 bases outside the gene matches. The CDR3 contains 14 residues. The CDR3 spells CASSFRTSWDEQFF. CDR3 in DNA: TGTGCCAGCAGTTTCCGGACTAGCTGGGATGAGCAGTTCTTC.